This TCR beta chain was retrieved from a study of cytomegalovirus exposure and HLA in healthy donors. Findings and limits, study-wide: Most TCRs appeared rarely, but some public TCRs recurred in many donors. The study designated roughly 150 TCR beta chains cytomegalovirus-associated.

The CDR3 spans 14 residues. Germline CDR1 and CDR2: MNHEY and SVGAGI. V was pared by 7 bases and J by 7 bases, with 19 bases between. On this clone: Its target is not known.

This table comes from immunoSEQ multiplex PCR, and its TCRdb copy is limited to in-frame clones, with some not included. The sample contains about 98,000 clones, roughly 94% of which appear only once. This receptor was taken from a woman between 18 and 29 years old in good health and CMV-seronegative. Sequenced material: PBMCs. The V and J genes are TRBV6-5 and TRBJ1-1; D gene uncertain. The CDR3 loop reads CASTERETPGEAFF. CDR3 bases: TGTGCCAGCACCGAGAGGGAGACCCCTGGTGAAGCTTTCTTT.